Listed below are T cell receptor beta chains from one sample, sequenced in a study of tumor-infiltrating lymphocytes in primary liver carcinoma. Each CDR3 protein is one row after TCRdb ran MiXCR on the multiplex PCR reads. The sample has about 120,000 distinct CDR3 sequences; around 65% are singletons. Input material: tumor-adjacent normal liver tissue. The receptor source for this set is a woman aged 60-75 years with primary liver carcinoma and hepatitis B virus infection. CDR3s include the opening cysteine and the closing phenylalanine or tryptophan. A D gene is named only where the DNA matches it firmly. Clone size, where shown, is once, few, many, or a class for clones that have expanded.

>TRBD1|TRBJ2-2|TRBV6-2/TRBV6-3|NA
CAGRYRTGVNTGELFF
TGTGCCGGCAGATACCGGACAGGGGTTAACACCGGGGAGCTGTTTTTT
>NA|TRBJ2-7|TRBV4-1|many
CASSQAESSYEQYF
TGCGCCAGCAGCCAAGCGGAGAGCTCCTACGAGCAGTACTTC
>TRBD1|TRBJ2-7|TRBV28|NA
CVSSFTTGAWAIREQYF
TGTGTCAGTAGTTTCACGACAGGGGCCTGGGCAATCAGGGAGCAGTACTTC
>NA|TRBJ2-5|TRBV11-3|once
CASGLEETRYF
TGTGCCAGCGGCCTAGAAGAGACCCGGTACTTC
>NA|TRBJ2-7|TRBV7-8|NA
CACSSPLWHEQYF
TGTGCCTGTAGTTCTCCGTTATGGCACGAGCAGTACTTC
>TRBD1|TRBJ1-5|TRBV7-8|NA
CASSFAGTGVSQPRHF
TGTGCCAGCAGCTTCGCCGGGACAGGGGTTAGTCAGCCCCGACATTTT
>NA|TRBJ2-3|TRBV7-8|many
CASSSSIAPGGDTQYF
TGTGCCAGCAGCTCGTCCATAGCGCCTGGAGGAGATACGCAGTATTTT
>NA|TRBJ2-4|TRBV28|many
CASSPLKVAKNIQYF
TGTGCCAGCAGCCCTCTTAAGGTAGCCAAAAACATTCAGTACTTC
>TRBD2|TRBJ2-2|TRBV12-3/TRBV12-4|NA
CAKSLVGGGTGELFF
TGTGCCAAGAGTCTCGTGGGCGGGGGCACCGGGGAGCTGTTTTTT
>TRBD2|TRBJ2-1|TRBV5-1|NA
CTSSSSGDSYNEQFF
TGCACCAGCAGCAGTAGCGGGGACTCCTACAATGAGCAGTTCTTC
>NA|TRBJ1-1|TRBV7-8|many
CASSLASGYTEAFF
TGTGCCAGCAGCTTAGCGAGTGGGTACACTGAAGCTTTCTTT
>TRBD2|TRBJ2-1|TRBV11-2|NA
CASSPRTSRRAQNEHFF
TGTGCCAGCAGCCCCCGGACTAGCAGGAGGGCGCAGAATGAGCATTTCTTC
>NA|TRBJ2-7|TRBV28|NA
CASSHLSSYEQYF
TGTGCCAGCAGTCACCTGAGCTCCTACGAGCAGTACTTC
>TRBD2|TRBJ2-1|TRBV28|many
CASREAGVLDNEQFF
TGTGCCAGCAGGGAGGCGGGAGTGTTGGATAATGAGCAGTTCTTC
>TRBD2|TRBJ2-3|TRBV29-1|NA
CSVAGLAGGPNTQYF
TGCAGCGTAGCGGGACTAGCGGGAGGGCCAAATACGCAATATTTT
>TRBD1|TRBJ2-1|TRBV5-6|NA
CVSSFGDRAYDEQFF
TGTGTCAGCAGCTTCGGGGACAGGGCCTACGATGAGCAGTTCTTC
>NA|TRBJ2-1|TRBV11-2|NA
CASSPPDNEQLF
TGCGCCAGCAGTCCCCCAGACAATGAGCAGCTCTTC
>NA|TRBJ1-1|TRBV19|NA
CASSIIGWTEAFF
TGTGCCAGTAGTATTATCGGGTGGACTGAAGCTTTCTTT
>TRBD2|TRBJ2-7|TRBV24-1|many
CATSDPGLGSYEQYF
TGTGCCACCAGTGACCCGGGACTAGGCTCCTACGAGCAGTACTTC
>NA|TRBJ2-1|TRBV29-1|NA
CSIDGYRTHEEQFF
TGCAGCATTGATGGATATCGAACGCACGAAGAGCAGTTCTTC
>NA|TRBJ2-7|TRBV5-4|NA
CASSIRGLDEHYF
TGTGCCAGCAGCATACGGGGGCTGGACGAGCATTACTTC
>NA|TRBJ2-1|TRBV11-2|NA
CTSSFLNGEQFF
TGTACCAGTAGCTTTCTTAATGGTGAGCAGTTCTTC
>TRBD2|TRBJ2-5|TRBV29-1|NA
CSVELSSGGTGTQYF
TGCAGCGTTGAGTTGTCTAGCGGGGGGACCGGGACCCAGTACTTC
>NA|TRBJ2-4|TRBV28|NA
CASSSPGHYLAKNIQYF
TGTGCCAGCAGTTCCCCGGGACATTATCTAGCCAAAAACATTCAGTACTTC
>TRBD2|TRBJ2-5|TRBV7-3|many
CASSLTNSGGETQYF
TGTGCCAGCAGCTTAACGAATTCGGGGGGAGAGACCCAGTACTTC
>NA|TRBJ2-5|TRBV11-1|few
CASSLGLDTSLETQYF
TGTGCCAGCAGCTTAGGGTTGGACACCTCACTAGAGACCCAGTACTTC
>NA|TRBJ2-7|TRBV28|few
CASSPQGIPSYEQYF
TGTGCCAGCAGTCCCCAGGGCATCCCTTCCTACGAGCAGTACTTC
>TRBD1|TRBJ1-1|TRBV29-1|many
CSVKFGQGEAFF
TGCAGCGTTAAGTTCGGACAGGGTGAAGCTTTCTTT
>NA|TRBJ2-7|TRBV6-5|many
CASREGRQTYEQYF
TGTGCCAGCAGGGAGGGACGGCAGACCTACGAGCAGTACTTC
>TRBD2|TRBJ2-5|TRBV28|NA
CASSPMRLAGGRETQYF
TGTGCCAGCAGTCCCATGAGACTAGCGGGAGGTCGAGAGACCCAGTACTTC
>NA|TRBJ2-3|TRBV11-2|NA
CARSLGRDTGTDTQYF
TGTGCCAGGAGTTTAGGCAGGGACACCGGCACAGATACGCAGTATTTT
>TRBD2|TRBJ2-7|TRBV27|NA
CASSSRLAGGTYEQYF
TGTGCCAGCAGTTCCAGACTAGCGGGGGGAACCTACGAGCAGTACTTC
>NA|TRBJ1-6|TRBV6-2/TRBV6-3|NA
CASSYLRTSGAPLHF
TGTGCCAGCAGTTACCTAAGGACGTCCGGGGCACCCCTCCACTTT
>NA|TRBJ2-1|TRBV29-1|once
CSVEGVGGEGSCNEQFF
TGCAGCGTTGAAGGGGTCGGCGGAGAGGGTTCCTGCAATGAGCAGTTCTTC
>NA|TRBJ1-5|TRBV24-1|few
CATSDSDGGGGQPQHF
TGTGCCACCAGTGATTCGGACGGGGGTGGAGGTCAGCCCCAGCATTTT